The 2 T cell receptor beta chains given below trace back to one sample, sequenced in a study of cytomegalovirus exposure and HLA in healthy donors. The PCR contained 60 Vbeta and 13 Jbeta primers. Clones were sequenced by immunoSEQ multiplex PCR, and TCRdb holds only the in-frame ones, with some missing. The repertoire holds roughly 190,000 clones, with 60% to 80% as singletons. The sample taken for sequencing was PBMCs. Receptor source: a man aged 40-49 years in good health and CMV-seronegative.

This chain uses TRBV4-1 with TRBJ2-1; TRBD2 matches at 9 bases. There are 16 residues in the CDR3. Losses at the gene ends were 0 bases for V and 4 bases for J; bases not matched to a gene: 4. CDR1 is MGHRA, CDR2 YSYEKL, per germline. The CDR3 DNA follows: TGCGCCAGCAGCCAAGATAGCGGGGGCACATACAATGAGCAGTTCTTC. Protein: CASSQDSGGTYNEQFF.

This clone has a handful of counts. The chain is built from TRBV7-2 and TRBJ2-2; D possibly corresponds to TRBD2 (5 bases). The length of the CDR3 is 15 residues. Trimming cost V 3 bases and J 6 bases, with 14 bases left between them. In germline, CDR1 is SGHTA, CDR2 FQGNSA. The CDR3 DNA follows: TGTGCCAGCAGCTTCACTCGGACTGGGGCCGGGGAGCTGTTTTTT. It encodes CASSFTRTGAGELFF.